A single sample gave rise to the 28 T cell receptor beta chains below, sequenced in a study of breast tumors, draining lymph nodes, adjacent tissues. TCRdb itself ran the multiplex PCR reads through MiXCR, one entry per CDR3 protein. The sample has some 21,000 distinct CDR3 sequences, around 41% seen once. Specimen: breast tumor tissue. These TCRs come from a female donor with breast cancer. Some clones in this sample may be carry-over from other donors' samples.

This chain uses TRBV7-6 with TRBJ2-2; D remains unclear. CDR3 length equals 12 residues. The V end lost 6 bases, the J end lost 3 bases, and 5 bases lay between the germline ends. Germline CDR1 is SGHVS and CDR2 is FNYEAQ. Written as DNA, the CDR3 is TGTGCCAGCAGTTCCTACACCGGGGAGCTGTTTTTT. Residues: CASSSYTGELFF.

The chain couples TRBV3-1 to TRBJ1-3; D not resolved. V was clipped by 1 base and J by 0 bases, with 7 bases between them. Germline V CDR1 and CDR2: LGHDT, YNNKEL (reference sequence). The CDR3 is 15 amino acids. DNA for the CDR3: TGTGCCAGCAGCCAAGTGGCCCTCTCTGGAAACACCATATATTTT. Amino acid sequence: CASSQVALSGNTIYF.

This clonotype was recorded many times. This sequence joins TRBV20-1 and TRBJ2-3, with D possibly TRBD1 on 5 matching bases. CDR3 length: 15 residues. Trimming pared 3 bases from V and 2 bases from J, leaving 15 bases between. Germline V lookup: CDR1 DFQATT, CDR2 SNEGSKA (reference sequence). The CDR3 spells CSARAGEGDTDTQYF. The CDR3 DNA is TGCAGTGCTAGGGCCGGAGAAGGGGACACAGATACGCAGTATTTT.

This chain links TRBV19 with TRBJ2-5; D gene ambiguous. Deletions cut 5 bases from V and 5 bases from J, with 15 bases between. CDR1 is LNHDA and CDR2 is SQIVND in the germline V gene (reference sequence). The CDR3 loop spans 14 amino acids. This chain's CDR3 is CASSFGAQLETQYF. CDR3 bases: TGTGCCAGTAGTTTCGGCGCCCAGCTGGAGACCCAGTACTTC.

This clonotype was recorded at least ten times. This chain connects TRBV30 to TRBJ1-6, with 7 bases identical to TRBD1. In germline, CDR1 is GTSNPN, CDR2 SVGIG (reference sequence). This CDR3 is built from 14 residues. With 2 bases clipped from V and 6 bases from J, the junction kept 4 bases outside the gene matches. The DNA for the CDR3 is TGTGCCTGGAGTCGGGGACAGAGTAATTCACCCCTCCACTTT. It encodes CAWSRGQSNSPLHF.

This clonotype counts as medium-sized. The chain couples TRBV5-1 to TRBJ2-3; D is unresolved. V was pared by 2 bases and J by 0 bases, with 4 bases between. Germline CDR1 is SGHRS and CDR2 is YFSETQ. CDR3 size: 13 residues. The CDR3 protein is CASSFGSTDTQYF. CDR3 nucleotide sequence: TGCGCCAGCAGCTTCGGGAGCACAGATACGCAGTATTTT.

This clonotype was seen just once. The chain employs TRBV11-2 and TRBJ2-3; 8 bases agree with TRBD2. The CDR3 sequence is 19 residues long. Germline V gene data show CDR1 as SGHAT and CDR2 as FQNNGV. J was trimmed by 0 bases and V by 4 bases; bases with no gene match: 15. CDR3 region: CASSSTERLLAESTDTQYF. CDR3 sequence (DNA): TGTGCCAGCAGCTCGACAGAACGGTTACTAGCGGAGAGCACAGATACGCAGTATTTT.

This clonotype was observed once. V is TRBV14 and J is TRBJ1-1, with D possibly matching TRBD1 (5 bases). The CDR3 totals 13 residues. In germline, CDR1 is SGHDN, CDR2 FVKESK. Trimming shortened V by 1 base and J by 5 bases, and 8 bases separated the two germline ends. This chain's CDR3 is CASSQGRGTEAFF. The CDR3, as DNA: TGTGCCAGCAGCCAAGGCCGGGGGACTGAAGCTTTCTTT. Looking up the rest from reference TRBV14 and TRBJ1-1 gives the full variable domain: EAGVTQFPSHSVIEKGQTVTLRCDPISGHDNLYWYRRVMGKEIKFLLHFVKESKQDESGMPNNRFLAERTGGTYSTLKVQPAELEDSGVYFCASSQGRGTEAFFGQGTRLTVV.

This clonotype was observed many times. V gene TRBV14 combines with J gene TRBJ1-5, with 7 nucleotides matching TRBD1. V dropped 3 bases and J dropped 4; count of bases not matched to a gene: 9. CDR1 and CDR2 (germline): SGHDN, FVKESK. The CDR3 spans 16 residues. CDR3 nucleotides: TGTGCCAGCAGCCAGGCCAACAGGGGTGGAAATCAGCCCCAGCATTTT. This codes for CASSQANRGGNQPQHF. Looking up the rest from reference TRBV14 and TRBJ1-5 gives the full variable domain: EAGVTQFPSHSVIEKGQTVTLRCDPISGHDNLYWYRRVMGKEIKFLLHFVKESKQDESGMPNNRFLAERTGGTYSTLKVQPAELEDSGVYFCASSQANRGGNQPQHFGDGTRLSIL.

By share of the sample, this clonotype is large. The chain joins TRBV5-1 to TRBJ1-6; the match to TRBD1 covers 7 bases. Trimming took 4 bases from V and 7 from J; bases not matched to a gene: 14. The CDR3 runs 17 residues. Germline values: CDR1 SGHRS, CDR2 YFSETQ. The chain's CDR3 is CASSPGHRDRKNSPLHF. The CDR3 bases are TGCGCCAGCAGCCCTGGACACCGGGACAGAAAGAATTCACCCCTCCACTTT. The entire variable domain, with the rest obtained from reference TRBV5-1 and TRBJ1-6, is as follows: KAGVTQTPRYLIKTRGQQVTLSCSPISGHRSVSWYQQTPGQGLQFLFEYFSETQRNKGNFPGRFSGRQFSNSRSEMNVSTLELGDSALYLCASSPGHRDRKNSPLHFGNGTRLTVT.

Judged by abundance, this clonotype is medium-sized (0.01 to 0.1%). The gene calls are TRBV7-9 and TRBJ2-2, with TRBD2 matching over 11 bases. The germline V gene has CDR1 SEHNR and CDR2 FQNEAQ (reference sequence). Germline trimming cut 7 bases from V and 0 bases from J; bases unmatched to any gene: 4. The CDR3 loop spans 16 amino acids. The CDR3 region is CASTDSGGANTGELFF. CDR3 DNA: TGTGCCAGCACCGATAGCGGGGGGGCGAACACCGGGGAGCTGTTTTTT. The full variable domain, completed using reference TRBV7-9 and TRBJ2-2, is DTGVSQNPRHKITKRGQNVTFRCDPISEHNRLYWYRQTLGQGPEFLTYFQNEAQLEKSRLLSDRFSAERPKGSFSTLEIQRTEQGDSAMYLCASTDSGGANTGELFFGEGSRLTVL.

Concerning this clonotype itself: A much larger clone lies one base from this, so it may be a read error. CDR3 in amino acids: CAISESQATYNEQFF. CDR3 sequence (DNA): TGTGCCATCAGTGAGTCACAGGCAACCTACAATGAGCAGTTCTTC. The chain couples TRBV10-3 to TRBJ2-1; D might be TRBD1 (5 bases). In germline, CDR1 is ENHRY, CDR2 SYGVKD. The CDR3 is 15 residues long. The V gene lost 0 bases and the J gene lost 2 bases, with 8 bases spanning the gap.

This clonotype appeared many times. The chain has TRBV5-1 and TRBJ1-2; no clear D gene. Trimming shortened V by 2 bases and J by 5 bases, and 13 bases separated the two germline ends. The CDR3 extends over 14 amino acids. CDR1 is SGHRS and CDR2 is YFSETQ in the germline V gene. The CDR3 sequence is CASSFGRSFYGYTF. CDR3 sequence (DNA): TGCGCCAGCAGCTTTGGCAGGTCGTTTTATGGCTACACCTTC.

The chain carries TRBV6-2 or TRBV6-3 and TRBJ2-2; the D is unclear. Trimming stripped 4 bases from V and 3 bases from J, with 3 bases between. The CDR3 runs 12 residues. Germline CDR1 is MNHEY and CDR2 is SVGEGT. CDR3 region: CASSLYTGELFF. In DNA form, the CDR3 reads TGTGCCAGCAGTTTATACACCGGGGAGCTGTTTTTT.

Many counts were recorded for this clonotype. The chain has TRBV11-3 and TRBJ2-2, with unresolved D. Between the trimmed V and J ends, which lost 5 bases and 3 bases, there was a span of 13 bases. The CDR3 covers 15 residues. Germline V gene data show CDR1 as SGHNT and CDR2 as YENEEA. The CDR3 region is CASSAQGADTGELFF. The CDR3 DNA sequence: TGTGCCAGCAGCGCGCAAGGAGCCGACACCGGGGAGCTGTTTTTT.

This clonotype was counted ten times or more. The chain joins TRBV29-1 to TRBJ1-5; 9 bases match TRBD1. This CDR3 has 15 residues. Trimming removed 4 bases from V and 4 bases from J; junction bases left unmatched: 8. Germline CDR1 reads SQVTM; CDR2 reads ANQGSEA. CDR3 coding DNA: TGCAGCGTTGGAACTGAGGGGACAGGGAATCAGCCCCAGCATTTT. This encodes CSVGTEGTGNQPQHF.

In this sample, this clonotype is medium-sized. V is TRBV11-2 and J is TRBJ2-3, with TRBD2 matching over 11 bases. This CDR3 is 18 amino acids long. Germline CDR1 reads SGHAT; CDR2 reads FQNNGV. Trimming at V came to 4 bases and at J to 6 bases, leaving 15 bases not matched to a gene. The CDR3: CASSSEGLAGGRGDTQYF. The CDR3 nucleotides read TGTGCCAGCAGCTCAGAGGGTCTAGCGGGGGGCCGGGGGGATACGCAGTATTTT.

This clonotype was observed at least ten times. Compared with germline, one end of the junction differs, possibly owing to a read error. CDR3 sequence: CASREGVDTTQHF. The CDR3 DNA is TGTGCCAGCAGGGAAGGGGTAGACACGACCCAGCATTTT. The rearrangement uses TRBV2 and TRBJ1-5; D might be TRBD1 (5 bases). The germline CDR1 and CDR2 sequences are SNHLY and FYNNEI. This CDR3 is 13 amino acids long.

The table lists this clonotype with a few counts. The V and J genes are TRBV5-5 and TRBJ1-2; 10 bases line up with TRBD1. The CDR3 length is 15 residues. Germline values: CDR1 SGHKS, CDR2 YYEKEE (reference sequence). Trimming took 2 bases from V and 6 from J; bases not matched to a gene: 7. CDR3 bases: TGTGCCAGCAGCTTATTGGACAGGGGGACTAATGGCTACACCTTC. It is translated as CASSLLDRGTNGYTF.

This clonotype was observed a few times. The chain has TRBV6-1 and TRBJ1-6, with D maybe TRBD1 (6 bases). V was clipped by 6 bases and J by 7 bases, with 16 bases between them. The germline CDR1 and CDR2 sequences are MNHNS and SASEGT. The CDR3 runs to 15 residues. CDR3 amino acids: CASREPGTPNSPLHF. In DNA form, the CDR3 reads TGTGCCAGCAGGGAACCCGGGACACCAAATTCACCCCTCCACTTT.

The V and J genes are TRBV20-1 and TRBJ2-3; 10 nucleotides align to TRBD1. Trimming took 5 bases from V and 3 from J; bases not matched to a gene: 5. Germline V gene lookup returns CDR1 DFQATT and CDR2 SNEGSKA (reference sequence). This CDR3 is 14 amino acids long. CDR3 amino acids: CSAPRQGATDTQYF. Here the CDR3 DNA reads TGCAGTGCTCCCAGACAGGGGGCAACAGATACGCAGTATTTT.

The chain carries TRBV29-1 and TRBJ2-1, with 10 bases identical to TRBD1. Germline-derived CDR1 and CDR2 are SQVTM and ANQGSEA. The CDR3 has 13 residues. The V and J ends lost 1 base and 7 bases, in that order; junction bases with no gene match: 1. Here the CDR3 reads CSVEGQGANEQFF. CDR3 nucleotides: TGCAGCGTTGAAGGACAGGGGGCGAATGAGCAGTTCTTC.

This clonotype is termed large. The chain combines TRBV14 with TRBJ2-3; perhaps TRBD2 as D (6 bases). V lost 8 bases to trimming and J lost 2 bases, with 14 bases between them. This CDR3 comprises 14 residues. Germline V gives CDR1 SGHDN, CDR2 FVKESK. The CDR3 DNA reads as TGTGCCAGCCAGGCGGAGGGCAACACAGATACGCAGTATTTT. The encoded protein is CASQAEGNTDTQYF.

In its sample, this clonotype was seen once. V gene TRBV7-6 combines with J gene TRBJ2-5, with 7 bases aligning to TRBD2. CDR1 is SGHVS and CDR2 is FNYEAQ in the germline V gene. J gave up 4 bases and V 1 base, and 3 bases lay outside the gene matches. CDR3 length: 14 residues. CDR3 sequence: CASSLVSGGETQYF. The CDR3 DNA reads TGTGCCAGCAGCTTAGTTTCGGGGGGAGAGACCCAGTACTTC.

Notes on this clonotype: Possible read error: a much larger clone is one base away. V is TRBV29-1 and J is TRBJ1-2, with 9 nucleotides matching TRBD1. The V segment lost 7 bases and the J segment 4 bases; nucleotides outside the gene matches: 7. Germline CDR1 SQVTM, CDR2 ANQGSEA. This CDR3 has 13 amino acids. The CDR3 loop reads CSAVDRGGYGYTF. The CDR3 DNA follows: TGCAGCGCTGTGGACAGGGGCGGCTATGGCTACACCTTC.

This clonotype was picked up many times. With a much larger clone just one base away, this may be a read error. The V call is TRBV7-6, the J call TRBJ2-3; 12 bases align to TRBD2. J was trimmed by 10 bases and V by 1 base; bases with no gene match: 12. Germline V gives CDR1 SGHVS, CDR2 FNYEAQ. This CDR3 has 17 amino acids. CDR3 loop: CASSLVGASGRADPQYF. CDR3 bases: TGTGCCAGCAGCTTAGTAGGGGCTAGCGGGAGGGCCGATCCGCAGTATTTT.

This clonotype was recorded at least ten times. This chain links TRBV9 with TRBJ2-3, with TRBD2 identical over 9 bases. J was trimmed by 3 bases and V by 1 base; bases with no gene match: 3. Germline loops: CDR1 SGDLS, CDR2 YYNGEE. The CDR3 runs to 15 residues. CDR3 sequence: CASSVLAGPTDTQYF. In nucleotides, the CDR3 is TGTGCCAGCAGCGTACTAGCGGGACCAACAGATACGCAGTATTTT.

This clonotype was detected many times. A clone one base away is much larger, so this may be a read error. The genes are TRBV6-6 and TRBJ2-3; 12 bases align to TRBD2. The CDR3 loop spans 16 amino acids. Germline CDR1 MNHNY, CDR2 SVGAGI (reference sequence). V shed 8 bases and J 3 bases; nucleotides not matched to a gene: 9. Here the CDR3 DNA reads TGTGCCAGCTATCCACTAGCGGGAGGTAAAACAGATACGCAGTATTTT. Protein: CASYPLAGGKTDTQYF.